This T cell receptor beta chain came from a study of blood T cell repertoires in COVID-19. TCRdb's copy holds only in-frame clones and misses some; the assay was immunoSEQ multiplex PCR. Seen here are approximately 110,000 clones, around 85% observed once, and the top ten hold 10% to 15%. The CDR3 is made up of 17 amino acids. CDR1 is LGHNA, CDR2 YSLEER, per germline. V shed 3 bases, J shed 7 bases, and the junction held 9 bases outside the gene matches. The receptor's source is a human donor in a cohort sampled during active COVID-19. The material sequenced was peripheral blood. The rearrangement links TRBV4-3 to TRBJ2-7; 16 bases line up with TRBD2. The CDR3 DNA follows: TGCGCCAGCAGCCACCTGGGACTAGCGGGGGGGCCTCGAGAGCAGTACTTC. It specifies CASSHLGLAGGPREQYF.